What follows are 27 T cell receptor beta chains derived from one specimen sequenced in a study of PD-1 blockade in classical Hodgkin lymphoma. All the patients suffered relapse after autologous stem cell transplantation, and brentuximab vedotin exposure differed. Assay: immunoSEQ multiplex PCR; the TCRdb copy retains only in-frame clones and omits some. The data show around 20,000 clones, approximately 90% seen once. The sample here was peripheral blood mononuclear cells (PBMCs), taken before the second cycle of nivolumab. The receptors were sampled from a human donor with classical Hodgkin lymphoma.

The gene calls are TRBV7-9 and TRBJ2-5; TRBD2 aligns across 16 bases. This CDR3 spans 17 amino acids. Unmatched junction bases numbered 4, after V lost 2 bases and J lost 4 bases. Germline-derived CDR1 and CDR2 are SEHNR and FQNEAQ (reference sequence). The CDR3 DNA sequence: TGTGCCAGCAGCTTATCGGGACTAGCGGGGGGGCGAGAGACCCAGTACTTC. Translating gives CASSLSGLAGGRETQYF.

V and J are TRBV9 and TRBJ2-2; D might be TRBD2 (5 bases). V was shortened by 0 bases and J by 5 bases, with 11 bases between the two germline ends. CDR1 is SGDLS, CDR2 YYNGEE, per germline. The CDR3 is 15 residues long. The chain's CDR3 is CASSVGGYSTGELFF. CDR3 DNA sequence: TGTGCCAGCAGCGTAGGAGGGTATTCTACCGGGGAGCTGTTTTTT.

Within the sample, this clone is medium-sized (0.01 to 0.1%). V gene TRBV18 combines with J gene TRBJ2-7; D unclear. Deletions cut 1 base from V and 9 bases from J, with 13 bases between. There are 13 residues in the CDR3. Germline V CDR1 and CDR2: KGHSH, LQKENI. The CDR3 region is CASSPQTAERQYF. The CDR3 DNA reads TGTGCCAGCTCACCACAAACCGCGGAAAGGCAGTACTTC.

V and J are TRBV5-1 and TRBJ2-1; TRBD2 aligns across 14 bases. Germline V gives CDR1 SGHRS, CDR2 YFSETQ. This CDR3 is 21 amino acids long. With 4 bases clipped from V and 0 bases from J, the junction kept 15 bases outside the gene matches. The CDR3 spells CASSTRPLGLAGASSYNEQFF. The CDR3 DNA is TGCGCCAGCAGCACCCGACCCCTGGGACTAGCGGGGGCCAGCTCCTACAATGAGCAGTTCTTC.

The V call is TRBV5-1, the J call TRBJ2-3; TRBD2 agrees at 10 bases. Trimming cost V 2 bases and J 0 bases; bases outside gene matches: 3. Germline V gene lookup returns CDR1 SGHRS and CDR2 YFSETQ. The CDR3 covers 16 residues. The CDR3 protein is CASSLWTSGSTDTQYF. The CDR3 DNA reads as TGCGCCAGCAGCTTATGGACTAGCGGAAGCACAGATACGCAGTATTTT.

The genes are TRBV20-1 and TRBJ2-2; D not resolved. The germline V and J ends were trimmed by 5 bases and 3 bases, with 4 bases remaining between them. The germline gives CDR1 DFQATT, CDR2 SNEGSKA (reference sequence). The CDR3 contains 11 residues. Here the CDR3 reads CSAWDTGELFF. The DNA of the CDR3 is TGCAGTGCTTGGGACACCGGGGAGCTGTTTTTT.

The genes are TRBV7-9 and TRBJ1-2; 11 bases agree with TRBD1. With 5 bases clipped from V and 8 bases from J, the junction kept 10 bases outside the gene matches. CDR1 and CDR2 from the germline V gene are SEHNR and FQNEAQ (reference sequence). The CDR3 consists of 15 residues. As DNA, the CDR3 is TGTGCCAGCAGCCCCGCAGGGACAGGGGGAGGGGGCTACACCTTC. This codes for CASSPAGTGGGGYTF.

The chain employs TRBV13 and TRBJ2-3; 7 nucleotides agree with TRBD2. CDR1 is PRHDT, CDR2 FYEKMQ, per germline (reference sequence). V dropped 6 bases and J dropped 2; count of bases not matched to a gene: 8. The CDR3 is 15 residues long. The CDR3 nucleotides read TGTGCCAGCAGTTACGCGGGGGACGACACAGATACGCAGTATTTT. As protein: CASSYAGDDTDTQYF.

The chain employs TRBV5-1 and TRBJ1-4; D is ambiguous. V was clipped by 6 bases and J by 1 base, with 13 bases between them. Germline-derived CDR1 and CDR2 are SGHRS and YFSETQ. The CDR3 is 15 residues long. CDR3 nucleotide sequence: TGCGCCAGCACGACGGCGGTTGGAACTAATGAAAAACTGTTTTTT. Its protein is CASTTAVGTNEKLFF.

The V call is TRBV11-1, the J call TRBJ2-1; TRBD1 matches at 8 bases. CDR1 is SGHAT and CDR2 is FQDESV in the germline V gene (reference sequence). CDR3 length: 15 amino acids. Losses at the gene ends were 0 bases for V and 6 bases for J; bases not matched to a gene: 4. In DNA form, the CDR3 reads TGTGCCAGCAGCTTAGCGGCAGGGGGCCGCAATGAGCAGTTCTTC. Protein product: CASSLAAGGRNEQFF. Using reference TRBV11-1 and TRBJ2-1 for the parts outside the CDR3, the full variable domain is EAEVAQSPRYKITEKSQAVAFWCDPISGHATLYWYRQILGQGPELLVQFQDESVVDDSQLPKDRFSAERLKGVDSTLKIQPAELGDSAMYLCASSLAAGGRNEQFFGPGTRLTVL.

The chain recombines TRBV7-9 with TRBJ2-7; D not resolved. The CDR3 is 12 amino acids. With 0 bases removed from V and 5 bases from J, the gap between germline ends came to 5 bases. Germline V lookup: CDR1 SEHNR, CDR2 FQNEAQ (reference sequence). The CDR3 protein is CASSLAGHEQYF. In DNA, the CDR3 is TGTGCCAGCAGCTTAGCCGGCCACGAGCAGTACTTC.

The CDR3 coding sequence is TGTGCCAGCAGCTTGGCCCTGACAGGGAAGGATGGCTACACCTTC. Protein: CASSLALTGKDGYTF. The chain has TRBV5-5 and TRBJ1-2; 7 nucleotides align to TRBD1. The germline gives CDR1 SGHKS, CDR2 YYEKEE (reference sequence). This CDR3 spans 15 amino acids. V was pared by 0 bases and J by 6 bases, with 8 bases of the junction left unmatched.

This chain connects TRBV7-9 to TRBJ2-7; tentatively, D is TRBD1 or TRBD2 (6 bases each). V shed 5 bases and J shed 4 bases, with 15 bases lying between them. In germline, CDR1 is SEHNR, CDR2 FQNEAQ (reference sequence). This CDR3 is 14 amino acids long. CDR3 in amino acids: CASSREGGRYEQYF. For the CDR3, the DNA is TGTGCCAGCAGCCGAGAGGGGGGAAGGTACGAGCAGTACTTC.

This sequence joins TRBV7-2 and TRBJ1-5; perhaps TRBD1 as D (6 bases). Trimming took 2 bases from V and 5 from J, leaving 13 bases between them. The CDR3 totals 15 residues. Germline V gene lookup returns CDR1 SGHTA and CDR2 FQGNSA. This CDR3 is CASSLSDRKDQPQHF. The DNA of the CDR3 is TGTGCCAGCAGCTTATCTGACAGGAAGGATCAGCCCCAGCATTTT.

This chain connects TRBV9 to TRBJ2-2, with D perhaps TRBD1 (6 bases). V lost 4 bases, J lost 5 bases, and 18 bases lay in between. Germline V lookup: CDR1 SGDLS, CDR2 YYNGEE. The CDR3 contains 16 residues. The CDR3 loop is CASSLTRQAPTGELFF. As DNA, the CDR3 is TGTGCCAGCAGCTTAACCCGACAGGCACCTACCGGGGAGCTGTTTTTT.

The V gene is TRBV2, the J gene TRBJ1-5; 11 bases match TRBD1. CDR1 and CDR2 from the germline V gene are SNHLY and FYNNEI. The CDR3 length is 16 residues. Germline trimming cut 5 bases from V and 7 bases from J; bases unmatched to any gene: 10. CDR3 nucleotide sequence: TGTGCCAGCAGTATAACCGGGACAGGGGGGGGCCAGCCCCAGCATTTT. This translates into CASSITGTGGGQPQHF.

This chain connects TRBV7-8 to TRBJ2-7; D unresolved. This CDR3 spans 13 amino acids. Germline assignment: CDR1 SGHVS and CDR2 FQNEAQ. The V end lost 3 bases, the J end lost 6 bases, and 12 bases lay between the germline ends. The CDR3 DNA reads as TGTGCCAGCAGCTTCACCCAGGCCGGCGAGCAGTACTTC. The encoded protein is CASSFTQAGEQYF.

CDR3 DNA: TGTGCCAGCAGCTTACCAGAGAGAAACACTGAAGCTTTCTTT. As protein: CASSLPERNTEAFF. The chain combines TRBV7-9 with TRBJ1-1; D remains unclear. With 2 bases removed from V and 2 bases from J, the gap between germline ends came to 9 bases. The CDR3 consists of 14 residues. The germline gives CDR1 SEHNR, CDR2 FQNEAQ (reference sequence).

This clone came up a few times. V gene TRBV6-1 combines with J gene TRBJ2-5, with D perhaps TRBD2 (5 bases). Trimming pared 8 bases from V and 7 bases from J, leaving 14 bases between. CDR1 and CDR2 (germline): MNHNS, SASEGT. The CDR3 contains 12 residues. The CDR3 region is CASCLGGGTQYF. The DNA of the CDR3 is TGTGCCAGCTGCCTAGGAGGAGGGACCCAGTACTTC.

This clone has a handful of counts. The junction departs from the called germline gene at one end, perhaps through a read error. The chain's CDR3 is CASSDTMGLIVF. DNA of the CDR3: TGTGCCAGCAGTGACACCATGGGACTGATTGTTTTT. The V gene is TRBV25-1, the J gene TRBJ1-4; weak D call: TRBD1 (5 bases). CDR1 and CDR2 from the germline V gene are MGHDK and SYGVNS. This CDR3 comprises 12 residues.

The chain couples TRBV5-1 to TRBJ1-1; D call uncertain. V was cut by 0 bases and J by 0 bases, with 9 bases left in between. This CDR3 region has 15 residues. Germline V gene lookup returns CDR1 SGHRS and CDR2 YFSETQ. CDR3 sequence: CASSLEAVMNTEAFF. The CDR3 DNA is TGCGCCAGCAGCTTGGAAGCAGTCATGAACACTGAAGCTTTCTTT.

This clone was observed a handful of times. The chain carries TRBV7-9 and TRBJ1-4, with 8 nucleotides matching TRBD1. With 5 bases clipped from V and 7 bases from J, the junction kept 9 bases outside the gene matches. The germline V gene has CDR1 SEHNR and CDR2 FQNEAQ (reference sequence). This CDR3 contains 15 residues. As DNA, the CDR3 is TGTGCCAGCAGCCCTGACAGGGGCTTAGGTGAAAAACTGTTTTTT. Its translation is CASSPDRGLGEKLFF. Using reference TRBV7-9 and TRBJ1-4 for the parts outside the CDR3, the full variable domain is DTGVSQNPRHKITKRGQNVTFRCDPISEHNRLYWYRQTLGQGPEFLTYFQNEAQLEKSRLLSDRFSAERPKGSFSTLEIQRTEQGDSAMYLCASSPDRGLGEKLFFGSGTQLSVL.

This chain uses TRBV5-1 with TRBJ1-2; D remains ambiguous. In germline, CDR1 is SGHRS, CDR2 YFSETQ. The V and J ends lost 0 bases and 2 bases respectively, with 8 bases between them. This CDR3 is 14 amino acids long. The CDR3 here is CASSLGPENYGYTF. CDR3 in DNA: TGCGCCAGCAGCTTGGGTCCGGAAAACTATGGCTACACCTTC.

CDR3 bases: TGTGCCAGCTCACCGAATTGGTACGAGACCCAGTACTTC. Protein: CASSPNWYETQYF. V gene TRBV18 combines with J gene TRBJ2-5; no reliable D call. This CDR3 spans 13 amino acids. CDR1 and CDR2 from the germline V gene are KGHSH and LQKENI. V gave up 3 bases and J gave up 5 bases, with 10 bases separating them.

V is TRBV11-2 and J is TRBJ2-2, with D perhaps assigned TRBD1 or TRBD2 (5 bases each). The CDR3 covers 13 residues. Germline V CDR1 and CDR2: SGHAT, FQNNGV. V lost 0 bases to trimming and J lost 7 bases, with 6 bases between them. The CDR3 sequence: CASSLEGVGELFF. In DNA, the CDR3 is TGTGCCAGCAGCTTAGAGGGGGTCGGGGAGCTGTTTTTT.

The chain recombines TRBV5-1 with TRBJ1-1, with 11 bases matching TRBD1. V shed 4 bases and J 4 bases; nucleotides not matched to a gene: 9. The CDR3 extends over 16 amino acids. Germline CDR1 reads SGHRS; CDR2 reads YFSETQ. CDR3 bases: TGCGCCAGCAGCGCCGGACAGGGGGCGAGTTCCACTGAAGCTTTCTTT. It yields the protein CASSAGQGASSTEAFF.

This sequence joins TRBV5-1 and TRBJ1-5; D ambiguous. This CDR3 is built from 13 residues. V was clipped by 4 bases and J by 5 bases, with 10 bases between them. Per the germline V gene, CDR1 is SGHRS and CDR2 is YFSETQ. CDR3 nucleotide sequence: TGCGCCAGCAGCCCGGGATGGGATCAGCCCCAGCATTTT. Translating gives CASSPGWDQPQHF.